Listed below are T cell receptor beta chains from one sample, sequenced in a study of metastatic and nonmetastatic thyroid tumors. TCRdb recomputed clones from the PCR reads via MiXCR. The sample carries about 32,000 clones, around a fifth recorded once. The sample taken for sequencing was blood. The receptors originated from a female donor with papillary thyroid cancer or a benign thyroid nodule (not recorded which). Some clones in this sample may be carry-over from other donors' samples. CDR3s include the opening cysteine and the closing phenylalanine or tryptophan. A D gene is named only where the DNA matches it firmly. The size field is filled for only some rows; it gives once, few, many or a size class.

D gene: -; clone size: many; V gene: TRBV7-8; J gene: TRBJ2-6; CDR3 DNA: TGTGCCAGCAGCTCAGGGGCTGGGGCCAACGTCCTGACTTTC; CDR3 protein: CASSSGAGANVLTF
D gene: TRBD1; clone size: many; V gene: TRBV6-1; J gene: TRBJ2-1; CDR3 DNA: TGTGCCAGCAGGGGACAGGGGGTAACCTACAATGAGCAGTTCTTC; CDR3 protein: CASRGQGVTYNEQFF
D gene: TRBD1; clone size: medium-sized; V gene: TRBV20-1; J gene: TRBJ1-3; CDR3 DNA: TGCAGTGCGCGGGACAGTCCCTCTGGAAACACCATATATTTT; CDR3 protein: CSARDSPSGNTIYF
D gene: -; clone size: many; V gene: TRBV6-1; J gene: TRBJ1-2; CDR3 DNA: TGTGCCCACGGACAGCCAAGCTATGGCTACACCTTC; CDR3 protein: CAHGQPSYGYTF
D gene: -; clone size: many; V gene: TRBV6-1; J gene: TRBJ1-1; CDR3 DNA: TGTGCCAGCAGCGAGTCCGGATGGACTGAAGCTTTCTTT; CDR3 protein: CASSESGWTEAFF
D gene: -; clone size: -; V gene: TRBV11-2; J gene: TRBJ1-3; CDR3 DNA: TGTGCCAGCAGCCCCGCCTCTAGTGGAAACACCATATATTTT; CDR3 protein: CASSPASSGNTIYF
D gene: TRBD2; clone size: many; V gene: TRBV5-1; J gene: TRBJ2-2; CDR3 DNA: TGCGCCAGCAGCCCCGGGCTAGCGGGGGGGCCGATCGGGGAGCTGTTTTTT; CDR3 protein: CASSPGLAGGPIGELFF
D gene: -; clone size: medium-sized; V gene: TRBV20-1; J gene: TRBJ1-2; CDR3 DNA: TGCAGTGCTAGAGGGCGGGAGGGAAGCCCGAGGTATGGCTACACCTTC; CDR3 protein: CSARGREGSPRYGYTF
D gene: TRBD2; clone size: -; V gene: TRBV19; J gene: TRBJ2-7; CDR3 DNA: TGTGCCAGTAGTGGGCAGGGGACTAGCGGTACAACCAACTCCTACGAGCAGTACTTC; CDR3 protein: CASSGQGTSGTTNSYEQYF
D gene: TRBD1; clone size: -; V gene: TRBV6-1; J gene: TRBJ2-2; CDR3 DNA: TGTGCCAGCACCGACAGGGGGCTCGGCACCGGGGAGCTGTTTTTT; CDR3 protein: CASTDRGLGTGELFF
D gene: TRBD1; clone size: many; V gene: TRBV19; J gene: TRBJ2-2; CDR3 DNA: TGTGCCAGTAGAAGCGACAGGGGGCAAGCCGGGGAGCTGTTTTTT; CDR3 protein: CASRSDRGQAGELFF
D gene: -; clone size: many; V gene: TRBV27; J gene: TRBJ1-5; CDR3 DNA: TGTGCCAGCACCTCCACAGGGTTCAATCAGCCCCAGCATTTT; CDR3 protein: CASTSTGFNQPQHF
D gene: -; clone size: -; V gene: TRBV12-3/TRBV12-4; J gene: TRBJ1-2; CDR3 DNA: TGTGCCAGCATCAAATCAGGGAACTATGGCTACACCTTC; CDR3 protein: CASIKSGNYGYTF
D gene: -; clone size: -; V gene: TRBV19; J gene: TRBJ1-2; CDR3 DNA: TGTGCCAGTAGTAGATCGGGCAGAACTAACTATGGCTACACCTTC; CDR3 protein: CASSRSGRTNYGYTF
D gene: TRBD1; clone size: -; V gene: TRBV12-5; J gene: TRBJ2-7; CDR3 DNA: TGTGCTAGTGGTCCGGGACAGGGGAGCAACGAGCAGTACTTC; CDR3 protein: CASGPGQGSNEQYF
D gene: TRBD1; clone size: few; V gene: TRBV19; J gene: TRBJ1-2; CDR3 DNA: TGTGCCAGTACAGACAGGGATGACGGCTACACCTTC; CDR3 protein: CASTDRDDGYTF
D gene: -; clone size: many; V gene: TRBV6-1; J gene: TRBJ1-1; CDR3 DNA: TGTGCCAGCACCCGGCTTATGGGGGCTGAAGCTTTCTTT; CDR3 protein: CASTRLMGAEAFF
D gene: TRBD1; clone size: -; V gene: TRBV18; J gene: TRBJ1-6; CDR3 DNA: TGTGCCAGCTCACCTAGACAGGGAGATTCACCCCTCCACTTT; CDR3 protein: CASSPRQGDSPLHF
D gene: -; clone size: few; V gene: TRBV6-1; J gene: TRBJ2-1; CDR3 DNA: TGTGCCAGCAGTGCCCAAGACAGGAGCTCCTACAATGAGCAGTTCTTC; CDR3 protein: CASSAQDRSSYNEQFF
D gene: -; clone size: many; V gene: TRBV10-3; J gene: TRBJ2-7; CDR3 DNA: TGTGCCATCAGTGATCCGTCGGGGGCGTCTTACGAGCAGTACTTC; CDR3 protein: CAISDPSGASYEQYF
D gene: -; clone size: -; V gene: TRBV27; J gene: TRBJ2-3; CDR3 DNA: TGTGCCAGCACGGGTACAGATACGCAGTATTTT; CDR3 protein: CASTGTDTQYF
D gene: -; clone size: -; V gene: TRBV6-1; J gene: TRBJ2-1; CDR3 DNA: TGTGCCAGCAGTGAAGGTTGGAGCTCCTACAATGAGCAGTTCTTC; CDR3 protein: CASSEGWSSYNEQFF
D gene: -; clone size: many; V gene: TRBV19; J gene: TRBJ1-2; CDR3 DNA: TGTGCCAGTAGTGTTGTCAACTATGGCTACACCTTC; CDR3 protein: CASSVVNYGYTF
D gene: -; clone size: many; V gene: TRBV18; J gene: TRBJ2-3; CDR3 DNA: TGTGCCAGCTCACTCCCCGGCCGGCAGAGCACAGATACGCAGTATTTT; CDR3 protein: CASSLPGRQSTDTQYF
D gene: -; clone size: medium-sized; V gene: TRBV13; J gene: TRBJ1-6; CDR3 DNA: TGTGCCAGCAGCTTAGGGGACGGTAATTCACCCCTCCACTTT; CDR3 protein: CASSLGDGNSPLHF
D gene: -; clone size: -; V gene: TRBV12-3/TRBV12-4; J gene: TRBJ1-1; CDR3 DNA: TGTGCCAGCAGTTTGAAATTGGCTAGAACTGAAGCTTTCTTT; CDR3 protein: CASSLKLARTEAFF
D gene: -; clone size: -; V gene: TRBV30; J gene: TRBJ2-1; CDR3 DNA: TGTGCCTGGGCGTCCCCAGGAAACAATGAGCAGTTCTTC; CDR3 protein: CAWASPGNNEQFF
D gene: -; clone size: -; V gene: TRBV12-5; J gene: TRBJ2-7; CDR3 DNA: TGTGCTAGTGGTCCTGATTACGAGCAGTACTTC; CDR3 protein: CASGPDYEQYF
D gene: -; clone size: -; V gene: TRBV20-1; J gene: TRBJ1-5; CDR3 DNA: TGCAGTGCTAGAGATCCCCAGGGGAGGGGGAATCAGCCCCAGCATTTT; CDR3 protein: CSARDPQGRGNQPQHF
D gene: -; clone size: -; V gene: TRBV6-1; J gene: TRBJ2-2; CDR3 DNA: TGTGCCAGCACCCGGGGGACGCCCACCGGGGAGCTGTTTTTT; CDR3 protein: CASTRGTPTGELFF
D gene: -; clone size: many; V gene: TRBV12-5; J gene: TRBJ2-2; CDR3 DNA: TGTGCTAGTGGTTTGACTTTACAGGGACCGAACACCGGGGAGCTGTTTTTT; CDR3 protein: CASGLTLQGPNTGELFF
D gene: -; clone size: -; V gene: TRBV30; J gene: TRBJ1-4; CDR3 DNA: TGTGCCTGGAGTGTTATTCAGGAGGGGGTAGAAAAACTGTTTTTT; CDR3 protein: CAWSVIQEGVEKLFF
D gene: TRBD1; clone size: many; V gene: TRBV6-5; J gene: TRBJ1-2; CDR3 DNA: TGTGCCAGCAGTTACTCGCGGGACAGGGCTGATGGCTACACCTTC; CDR3 protein: CASSYSRDRADGYTF
D gene: -; clone size: many; V gene: TRBV11-3; J gene: TRBJ2-1; CDR3 DNA: TGTGCCAGCAGCCCCGATAACAATGAGCAGTTCTTC; CDR3 protein: CASSPDNNEQFF
D gene: TRBD1; clone size: many; V gene: TRBV6-1; J gene: TRBJ1-2; CDR3 DNA: TGTGCCAGCAGACCGGGACAGGGGGACTATGGCTACACCTTC; CDR3 protein: CASRPGQGDYGYTF
D gene: -; clone size: large; V gene: TRBV5-1; J gene: TRBJ1-2; CDR3 DNA: TGCGCCAGCAGCTTGGACAGGGAAAACTATGGCTACACCTTC; CDR3 protein: CASSLDRENYGYTF
D gene: -; clone size: many; V gene: TRBV3-1; J gene: TRBJ1-5; CDR3 DNA: TGTGCCAGCAGCCTGGAAGGCTGGGACCGATACAATCAGCCCCAGCATTTT; CDR3 protein: CASSLEGWDRYNQPQHF
D gene: TRBD1; clone size: few; V gene: TRBV5-6; J gene: TRBJ2-7; CDR3 DNA: TGTGCCAGCAGCACGACAGGGTCTCCCTACGAGCAGTACTTC; CDR3 protein: CASSTTGSPYEQYF
D gene: -; clone size: -; V gene: TRBV20-1; J gene: TRBJ2-7; CDR3 DNA: TGCAGTGCTCTTCCCCACCACTCACGGGGCGACTACGAGCAGTACTTC; CDR3 protein: CSALPHHSRGDYEQYF
D gene: -; clone size: many; V gene: TRBV5-6; J gene: TRBJ2-3; CDR3 DNA: TGTGCCAGCAGCTTACTAGGGACTGATACGCAGTATTTT; CDR3 protein: CASSLLGTDTQYF
D gene: -; clone size: -; V gene: TRBV6-1; J gene: TRBJ2-7; CDR3 DNA: TGTGCCAGCATCATCAAAAAACGGGACCGTCCCTACGAGCAGTACTTC; CDR3 protein: CASIIKKRDRPYEQYF
D gene: -; clone size: -; V gene: TRBV27; J gene: TRBJ2-3; CDR3 DNA: TGTGCCAGCAGCCGGGGAGGCGCCGCAGATACGCAGTATTTT; CDR3 protein: CASSRGGAADTQYF
D gene: -; clone size: many; V gene: TRBV6-1; J gene: TRBJ2-2; CDR3 DNA: TGTGCCAGCGAGCCTTCGACAGGACGGAACGTCGGGGAGCTGTTTTTT; CDR3 protein: CASEPSTGRNVGELFF